These T cell receptor beta chains were read from a single sample in a study of beta chain features in type 1 diabetes. The assay was immunoSEQ multiplex PCR, and TCRdb's table has in-frame clones only and misses some. This table holds approximately 730,000 clones, roughly 13% found once. Specimen: naive CD4+ T cells from blood. The receptors were sampled from a young man with type 1 diabetes. Each CDR3 is given with its conserved first and last residue. Fields, in order: J gene, V gene, D gene, CDR3 protein. D genes are given only for firm matches.

j_call: TRBJ2-2
v_call: TRBV6-5
d_call: .
cdr3_aa: CASSGYTGFPGELFF

j_call: TRBJ2-5
v_call: TRBV6-5
d_call: .
cdr3_aa: CASSYYPAGGETQYF

j_call: TRBJ1-5
v_call: TRBV2
d_call: .
cdr3_aa: CASSTQMLGQPQHF

j_call: TRBJ2-5
v_call: TRBV10-3
d_call: TRBD1
cdr3_aa: CAISLGQWQETQYF

j_call: TRBJ1-1
v_call: TRBV7-9
d_call: .
cdr3_aa: CASSPTWEAFF

j_call: TRBJ1-1
v_call: TRBV29-1
d_call: .
cdr3_aa: CSVGGAVLGSMNTEAFF

j_call: TRBJ2-7
v_call: TRBV10-3
d_call: .
cdr3_aa: CASSYLEGGEQYF

j_call: TRBJ1-5
v_call: TRBV18
d_call: .
cdr3_aa: CASSTGQGLYSNQPQHF

j_call: TRBJ1-3
v_call: TRBV7-2
d_call: .
cdr3_aa: CASSLGGFQRNTIYF

j_call: TRBJ2-1
v_call: TRBV27
d_call: TRBD1
cdr3_aa: CASSILGQANNEQFF

j_call: TRBJ2-5
v_call: TRBV6-6
d_call: .
cdr3_aa: CASRARETQYF

j_call: TRBJ2-7
v_call: TRBV6-5
d_call: .
cdr3_aa: CAAQTSYEQYF

j_call: TRBJ1-2
v_call: TRBV19
d_call: .
cdr3_aa: CASTIAHTSGPYYGYTF

j_call: TRBJ2-7
v_call: TRBV5-4
d_call: .
cdr3_aa: CASSLLESSSYEQYF

j_call: TRBJ2-5
v_call: TRBV7-9
d_call: TRBD1
cdr3_aa: CASSMQQGAETQYF

j_call: TRBJ1-4
v_call: TRBV7-9
d_call: TRBD1
cdr3_aa: CASSSQQGAKLFF

j_call: TRBJ1-2
v_call: TRBV11-2
d_call: .
cdr3_aa: CASSSRRNYGYTF

j_call: TRBJ2-1
v_call: TRBV5-1
d_call: TRBD1
cdr3_aa: CASSPRQGAVGDEQFF

j_call: TRBJ2-5
v_call: TRBV6-5
d_call: TRBD2
cdr3_aa: CASRNSGGAGETQYF

j_call: TRBJ2-7
v_call: TRBV19
d_call: .
cdr3_aa: CASTDKATYEQYF

j_call: TRBJ2-7
v_call: TRBV2
d_call: .
cdr3_aa: CASGFQASYEQYF

j_call: TRBJ2-7
v_call: TRBV10-1
d_call: .
cdr3_aa: CASKGVSNEQYF

j_call: TRBJ2-3
v_call: TRBV5-1
d_call: .
cdr3_aa: CASSLAGLTDTQYF

j_call: TRBJ1-2
v_call: TRBV30
d_call: .
cdr3_aa: CAWSIVAEKYGYTF

j_call: TRBJ1-1
v_call: TRBV6-5
d_call: .
cdr3_aa: CASSYAKLSQCFF

j_call: TRBJ1-2
v_call: TRBV5-1
d_call: .
cdr3_aa: CASSPEAGGGYTF

j_call: TRBJ1-2
v_call: TRBV6-1
d_call: .
cdr3_aa: CASSKELERYGYTF

j_call: TRBJ2-6
v_call: TRBV19
d_call: TRBD1
cdr3_aa: CASSRQGTHTDGANVLTF

j_call: TRBJ1-1
v_call: TRBV25-1
d_call: .
cdr3_aa: CASSEFEATEAFF

j_call: TRBJ2-5
v_call: TRBV7-7
d_call: .
cdr3_aa: CASSLQGSPGETQYF

j_call: TRBJ1-1
v_call: TRBV7-2
d_call: .
cdr3_aa: CASSLKGVNTEAFF

j_call: TRBJ1-6
v_call: TRBV29-1
d_call: .
cdr3_aa: CSVRMEGSSPLHF

j_call: TRBJ2-1
v_call: TRBV5-1
d_call: TRBD1
cdr3_aa: CASSLWGTGRNYNEQFF

j_call: TRBJ1-6
v_call: TRBV30
d_call: .
cdr3_aa: CAWRPPGVPPLHF

j_call: TRBJ1-2
v_call: TRBV28
d_call: .
cdr3_aa: CASSLGQGRYGYTF

j_call: TRBJ2-2
v_call: TRBV12-5
d_call: .
cdr3_aa: CASGLQDTGGELFF

j_call: TRBJ1-2
v_call: TRBV10-1
d_call: .
cdr3_aa: CASSGWHFYGYTF

j_call: TRBJ1-3
v_call: TRBV30
d_call: .
cdr3_aa: CAWRTGSLGNTIYF

j_call: TRBJ1-1
v_call: TRBV27
d_call: .
cdr3_aa: CASSFLMRAEAFF

j_call: TRBJ1-5
v_call: TRBV6-5
d_call: .
cdr3_aa: CASRRTPENQPQHF

j_call: TRBJ2-1
v_call: TRBV14
d_call: .
cdr3_aa: CASSSGGEQFF

j_call: TRBJ1-1
v_call: TRBV13
d_call: .
cdr3_aa: CASSLGGTTYTEAFF

j_call: TRBJ1-5
v_call: TRBV5-6
d_call: .
cdr3_aa: CASSFRSSDYNQPQHF

j_call: TRBJ1-6
v_call: TRBV6-5
d_call: .
cdr3_aa: CASSYGRGRDNSPLHF

j_call: TRBJ2-3
v_call: TRBV6-6
d_call: TRBD1
cdr3_aa: CASSVTGTADTQYF

j_call: TRBJ2-7
v_call: TRBV18
d_call: .
cdr3_aa: CASSPVSSYEQYF